Each of the 15 T cell receptor beta chains below was sequenced from the same sample in a study of T cell responses to AZD1222 COVID-19 vaccine. Produced via immunoSEQ multiplex PCR; TCRdb's table is partial and in-frame only. The sample holds about 44,000 clones, under 85% seen once. Here the sequenced sample was peripheral blood, taken on day 0 of AZD1222 vaccination. Receptors were obtained from an adult in good health.

The chain joins TRBV19 to TRBJ1-2; TRBD1 matches 7 bases. Germline trimming cut 8 bases from V and 4 bases from J; bases unmatched to any gene: 10. The CDR3 is made up of 14 amino acids. CDR1 LNHDA and CDR2 SQIVND come from the germline V gene (reference sequence). The CDR3 loop reads CASQRSQGPYGYTF. As DNA, the CDR3 is TGTGCCAGTCAGCGGTCACAGGGGCCCTATGGCTACACCTTC.

The chain combines TRBV29-1 with TRBJ2-7; tentatively, D is TRBD2 (6 bases). Germline CDR1 SQVTM, CDR2 ANQGSEA. V gave up 7 bases and J gave up 1 base, with 11 bases separating them. The CDR3 covers 12 residues. The DNA of the CDR3 is TGCAGCGGGGGGGATAGGTCCTACGAGCAGTACTTC. Encoded protein: CSGGDRSYEQYF.

This chain connects TRBV5-6 to TRBJ2-1; the D call may be TRBD1 or TRBD2 (5 bases each). The CDR3 runs 15 residues. The V and J ends lost 0 bases and 7 bases respectively, with 14 bases between them. Germline-derived CDR1 and CDR2 are SGHDT and YYEEEE. In DNA, the CDR3 is TGTGCCAGCAGCTTGGATCCGGGCTGGGGGAATGAGCAGTTCTTC. Translation: CASSLDPGWGNEQFF.

The chain joins TRBV19 to TRBJ1-5; TRBD1 matches at 7 bases. Germline CDR1 and CDR2: LNHDA and SQIVND (reference sequence). The CDR3 extends over 14 amino acids. Trimming cost V 7 bases and J 8 bases; bases outside gene matches: 11. DNA of the CDR3: TGTGCCAGTACTGGCAGGGGGTTCGATGAGCCCCAGCATTTT. Translated, it gives CASTGRGFDEPQHF. The complete variable domain, with remaining parts taken from reference TRBV19 and TRBJ1-5, reads DGGITQSPKYLFRKEGQNVTLSCEQNLNHDAMYWYRQDPGQGLRLIYYSQIVNDFQKGDIAEGYSVSREKKESFPLTVTSAQKNPTAFYLCASTGRGFDEPQHFGDGTRLSIL.

This chain uses TRBV7-9 with TRBJ2-7; D gene ambiguous. Germline-derived CDR1 and CDR2 are SEHNR and FQNEAQ (reference sequence). V was clipped by 1 base and J by 0 bases, with 10 bases between them. This CDR3 contains 15 residues. The CDR3 DNA follows: TGTGCCAGCAGCTTAGATGAGCTGAGCTCCTACGAGCAGTACTTC. Encoded protein: CASSLDELSSYEQYF.

V gene TRBV5-1 combines with J gene TRBJ1-1; D might be TRBD1 (6 bases). Germline lookup yields CDR1 SGHRS and CDR2 YFSETQ. Trimming removed 5 bases from V and 4 bases from J, with 12 bases in between. The CDR3 spans 13 residues. The chain's CDR3 is CASSSQGLTEAFF. CDR3 DNA sequence: TGCGCCAGCAGTTCGCAGGGGCTCACTGAAGCTTTCTTT.

The V call is TRBV9, the J call TRBJ2-1, with 12 bases fitting TRBD2. V shed 3 bases and J 6 bases; nucleotides not matched to a gene: 4. This CDR3 comprises 15 residues. Germline V gene lookup returns CDR1 SGDLS and CDR2 YYNGEE. This CDR3 reads CASSAPSGGANEQFF. The CDR3 DNA reads as TGTGCCAGCAGCGCCCCTAGCGGGGGGGCCAATGAGCAGTTCTTC.

The J gene is TRBJ1-2, the V gene TRBV7-2; 7 positions match TRBD1. The V and J ends lost 4 bases and 1 base, in that order; junction bases with no gene match: 0. The V gene's germline CDR1 is SGHTA and CDR2 FQGNSA. This CDR3 is built from 13 residues. CDR3 sequence reads: CASSWDSNYGYTF. The DNA of the CDR3 is TGTGCCAGCAGCTGGGACAGTAACTATGGCTACACCTTC.

The CDR3 DNA sequence: TGTGCCAGCAGTTACGGGGGTGGGTCCTACGAGCAGTACTTC. Amino acid sequence: CASSYGGGSYEQYF. The V call is TRBV6-5, the J call TRBJ2-7; D may match TRBD1 or TRBD2 (5 bases each). Between the trimmed V and J ends, which lost 2 bases and 1 base, there was a span of 9 bases. Per germline, CDR1 MNHEY and CDR2 SVGAGI. The CDR3 consists of 14 residues.

J is TRBJ2-1 and V is TRBV11-2, with 9 positions matching TRBD1. Per the germline V gene, CDR1 is SGHAT and CDR2 is FQNNGV. V lost 1 base and J lost 10; bases outside the gene matches: 5. This CDR3 has 14 residues. The CDR3 sequence: CASSLGDRVREQFF. The CDR3 DNA is TGTGCCAGCAGCTTAGGGGACAGGGTTCGCGAGCAGTTCTTC.

J is TRBJ1-6 and V is TRBV20-1, with D unresolved. The ends were cut back, 3 bases at V and 0 bases at J, with 9 bases in the middle. Germline V gene data show CDR1 as DFQATT and CDR2 as SNEGSKA (reference sequence). The CDR3 length is 15 residues. CDR3 loop: CSASRGSSYNSPLHF. The CDR3 bases are TGCAGTGCTAGTCGGGGAAGCTCCTATAATTCACCCCTCCACTTT.

This clone appeared a few times. J is TRBJ2-1 and V is TRBV4-1, with 7 positions matching TRBD1. V shed 3 bases and J 5 bases; nucleotides not matched to a gene: 4. There are 14 residues in the CDR3. Germline CDR1 MGHRA, CDR2 YSYEKL. In DNA form, the CDR3 reads TGCGCCAGCAGCCACCTTACAGGGGACAATGAGCAGTTCTTC. Translated: CASSHLTGDNEQFF.

The CDR3 DNA reads as TGTGCCAGCAGCGTAGCTTCCAGAGGGGAGACCCAGTACTTC. Encoded protein: CASSVASRGETQYF. The V call is TRBV9, the J call TRBJ2-5; a possible D gene is TRBD2 (5 bases). The V gene lost 0 bases and the J gene lost 5 bases, with 11 bases spanning the gap. The CDR3 contains 14 residues. Germline loops: CDR1 SGDLS, CDR2 YYNGEE. Variable domain in full (rest from reference TRBV9 and TRBJ2-5): DSGVTQTPKHLITATGQRVTLRCSPRSGDLSVYWYQQSLDQGLQFLIQYYNGEERAKGNILERFSAQQFPDLHSELNLSSLELGDSALYFCASSVASRGETQYFGPGTRLLVL.

The chain couples TRBV27 to TRBJ2-1; D is ambiguous. V lost 3 bases and J 0 bases, leaving 3 bases between the germline ends. The germline V gene has CDR1 MNHEY and CDR2 SMNVEV (reference sequence). This CDR3 is built from 13 residues. This chain's CDR3 is CASSFSSYNEQFF. In DNA, the CDR3 is TGTGCCAGCAGTTTTTCCTCCTACAATGAGCAGTTCTTC.

The chain has TRBV20-1 and TRBJ2-7, with 7 bases that match TRBD2. Germline CDR1 and CDR2: DFQATT and SNEGSKA (reference sequence). The CDR3 totals 11 residues. J lost 2 bases, V lost 5 bases, and 0 bases had no gene match. The CDR3 reads CSAGGAYEQYF. The CDR3 bases are TGCAGTGCTGGGGGGGCCTACGAGCAGTACTTC.